Below, one T cell receptor beta chain is given with its context. Its cognate antigen is unknown. These data are taken from a study of cytomegalovirus exposure and HLA in healthy donors. Primers for the PCR totalled 60 Vbeta and 13 Jbeta. Assay used: immunoSEQ multiplex PCR; TCRdb lists only in-frame clones, some missing. Here the sample table reports around 200,000 clones. V shed 4 bases, J shed 6 bases, and the junction held 4 bases outside the gene matches. CDR3 size: 14 residues. Per the germline V gene, CDR1 is MNHEY and CDR2 is SMNVEV (reference sequence). Whole-study findings and limits: There were some V segments, including TRBV6-2 and TRBV6-3, excluded as indistinguishable. Roughly even sequencing depth across donors was the assumption behind the presence/absence analyses. TCR association rates varied by HLA locus in a later analysis, with DRB1 highest and HLA-C lowest. Using a false discovery rate of 0.05, a later analysis showed that 16,951 TCR beta sequences were associated with HLA alleles.

Sequenced material: PBMCs. The J gene is TRBJ1-5, the V gene TRBV27; 9 bases align to TRBD1. The TCR was taken from a woman aged 18 to 35 in good health and CMV-seropositive. The CDR3 reads CASSSTGGVQPQHF. CDR3 bases: TGTGCCAGCAGTTCAACAGGGGGCGTTCAGCCCCAGCATTTT.